One and the same sample provided the 10 T cell receptor beta chains below, sequenced in a study of shared clonotypes between healthy human individuals. TCRdb's copy holds only in-frame clones and misses some; the assay was immunoSEQ multiplex PCR. The table has just over 2,000,000 clones, 85% to 95% seen once. The specimen was naive CD4+ T cells sorted from blood. Sample subset: CD45RA+ positively selected. The receptors here all came from a man younger than 35 in good health.

The CDR3 nucleotides read TGTGCCAGCAGGGTACAGGGGGGAGATTCACCCCTCCACTTT. It encodes CASRVQGGDSPLHF. This rearrangement joins TRBV6-6 to TRBJ1-6, with TRBD1 matching 8 bases. Trimming took 6 bases from V and 8 from J; bases not matched to a gene: 6. CDR1 and CDR2 (germline): MNHNY, SVGAGI (reference sequence). This CDR3 comprises 14 residues.

This sequence joins TRBV6-6 and TRBJ2-1, with D possibly matching TRBD2 (5 bases). The CDR3 has 13 amino acids. Trimming took off 7 bases at V and 7 bases at J, with 14 bases between the two ends. Germline V CDR1 and CDR2: MNHNY, SVGAGI (reference sequence). The CDR3 sequence is CASIQREGNEQFF. CDR3 sequence (DNA): TGTGCCAGCATCCAGAGGGAAGGGAATGAGCAGTTCTTC.

This chain connects TRBV15 to TRBJ2-6, with 10 bases fitting TRBD1. V lost 5 bases and J lost 2; bases outside the gene matches: 9. There are 18 residues in the CDR3. CDR1 LNHNV and CDR2 YYDKDF come from the germline V gene (reference sequence). The CDR3 sequence is CATSPLRQGATGANVLTF. Written as DNA, the CDR3 is TGTGCCACCAGCCCGCTAAGACAGGGGGCCACTGGGGCCAACGTCCTGACTTTC.

The V and J genes are TRBV5-6 and TRBJ2-2, with D hard to call. The CDR3 has 14 amino acids. Trimming removed 0 bases at V and 7 bases at J, with 10 bases between. Germline V gives CDR1 SGHDT, CDR2 YYEEEE. The chain's CDR3 is CASSLAGADGELFF. CDR3 bases: TGTGCCAGCAGCTTGGCGGGCGCTGACGGGGAGCTGTTTTTT. Supplemented by reference TRBV5-6 and TRBJ2-2, the full variable domain reads DAGVTQSPTHLIKTRGQQVTLRCSPKSGHDTVSWYQQALGQGPQFIFQYYEEEERQRGNFPDRFSGHQFPNYSSELNVNALLLGDSALYLCASSLAGADGELFFGEGSRLTVL.

The J gene is TRBJ2-2, the V gene TRBV6-1, with D possibly being TRBD2 (6 bases). The CDR3 runs 14 residues. In germline, CDR1 is MNHNS, CDR2 SASEGT. Trimming pared 7 bases from V and 7 bases from J, leaving 16 bases between. CDR3 bases: TGTGCCAGCACCCGAGCGGGCGAGGGCGGGGAGCTGTTTTTT. This gives the protein CASTRAGEGGELFF.

The chain uses TRBV5-1 and TRBJ1-2; 7 bases map to TRBD1. V shed 2 bases, J shed 5 bases, and the junction held 9 bases outside the gene matches. The germline gives CDR1 SGHRS, CDR2 YFSETQ. The CDR3 has 15 residues. CDR3 amino acids: CASSLQGIEGYGYTF. The CDR3 DNA sequence: TGCGCCAGCAGCTTACAGGGGATTGAGGGTTATGGCTACACCTTC.

The chain recombines TRBV28 with TRBJ2-7; D may be TRBD1 (5 bases). The ends were cut back, 1 base at V and 3 bases at J, with 13 bases in the middle. Germline values: CDR1 MDHEN, CDR2 SYDVKM. The CDR3 spans 15 residues. The CDR3: CASSLYRTYLYEQYF. The CDR3 DNA is TGTGCCAGCAGTTTATATAGGACATATCTCTACGAGCAGTACTTC.

V usage is TRBV6-5 and J usage is TRBJ1-6; 7 nucleotides agree with TRBD1. CDR3 length equals 15 residues. CDR1 is MNHEY, CDR2 SVGAGI, per germline. Trimming removed 5 bases from V and 10 bases from J; junction bases left unmatched: 11. The CDR3 sequence: CASSNTDRVGSPLHF. In DNA, the CDR3 is TGTGCCAGCAGTAACACTGACAGGGTAGGATCACCCCTCCACTTT.

The rearrangement links TRBV4-1 to TRBJ1-5; the D is unclear. Germline V lookup: CDR1 MGHRA, CDR2 YSYEKL. V lost 1 base, J lost 6 bases, and 10 bases lay in between. This CDR3 has 14 amino acids. The CDR3 DNA follows: TGCGCCAGCAGCCAAGGCCAAGGGTCTCAGCCCCAGCATTTT. Amino acid sequence: CASSQGQGSQPQHF.

Regarding this clone: The same CDR3 arises from other DNA sequences in this sample as well. The chain couples TRBV5-1 to TRBJ2-3, with a weak D call TRBD2 (6 bases). V was shortened by 0 bases and J by 1 base, with 9 bases between the two germline ends. Germline-derived CDR1 and CDR2 are SGHRS and YFSETQ. The CDR3 has 15 residues. CDR3 amino acids: CASSLDGSGTDTQYF. In DNA form, the CDR3 reads TGCGCCAGCAGCTTGGACGGGAGCGGCACAGATACGCAGTATTTT.